The 10 T cell receptor beta chains presented below share a single source sample, sequenced in a study of blood T cell repertoires in COVID-19. Method: immunoSEQ multiplex PCR; TCRdb's copy keeps in-frame clones and lacks some. The sample holds approximately 300,000 clones, over 75% seen once. The sequenced sample was peripheral blood. Every receptor here comes from a man in his fifties with active or convalescent COVID-19.

This clone came up once. The V call is TRBV28, the J call TRBJ2-2; 8 bases line up with TRBD1. The CDR3 is 15 amino acids. Germline values: CDR1 MDHEN, CDR2 SYDVKM. The ends lost 8 bases at V and 6 bases at J; junction bases unmatched: 11. The CDR3 here is CASLQGARWSGELFF. The DNA for the CDR3 is TGTGCCAGCCTCCAGGGGGCGCGGTGGTCCGGGGAGCTGTTTTTT.

V usage is TRBV6-5 and J usage is TRBJ1-3, with 8 bases lining up with TRBD1. This CDR3 comprises 13 residues. The V segment lost 6 bases and the J segment 3 bases; nucleotides outside the gene matches: 1. Germline CDR1 and CDR2: MNHEY and SVGAGI. The CDR3 spells CASRQGVGNTIYF. CDR3 sequence (DNA): TGTGCCAGCAGACAGGGGGTTGGAAACACCATATATTTT.

The rearrangement joins TRBV11-1 to TRBJ2-1; 7 bases are shared with TRBD2. The junction had 7 bases not matched to a gene; V was cut back by 5 bases and J by 6 bases. CDR3 size: 14 residues. The germline V gene has CDR1 SGHAT and CDR2 FQDESV (reference sequence). CDR3 protein: CASSRGLVPNEQFF. The CDR3 nucleotides are TGTGCCAGCAGCCGAGGACTAGTTCCCAATGAGCAGTTCTTC. Full variable domain (missing parts from reference TRBV11-1 and TRBJ2-1): EAEVAQSPRYKITEKSQAVAFWCDPISGHATLYWYRQILGQGPELLVQFQDESVVDDSQLPKDRFSAERLKGVDSTLKIQPAELGDSAMYLCASSRGLVPNEQFFGPGTRLTVL.

The CDR3 sequence: CASSSRGWRQLLYGYTF. The CDR3 DNA is TGTGCCAGTAGTAGTCGTGGATGGAGACAGTTGCTCTATGGCTACACCTTC. This chain links TRBV19 with TRBJ1-2; D perhaps matches TRBD1 (5 bases). The length of the CDR3 is 17 residues. Between the trimmed V and J ends, which lost 4 bases and 4 bases, there was a span of 22 bases. Looked up from germline, CDR1 is LNHDA and CDR2 is SQIVND (reference sequence).

The chain couples TRBV9 to TRBJ1-6; maybe TRBD1 (5 bases). The germline V gene has CDR1 SGDLS and CDR2 YYNGEE. This CDR3 contains 16 residues. The germline V and J ends were trimmed by 0 bases and 7 bases, with 14 bases remaining between them. CDR3 sequence: CASSVDPQGTNSPLHF. As DNA, the CDR3 is TGTGCCAGCAGCGTAGACCCCCAGGGAACAAATTCACCCCTCCACTTT.

V is TRBV7-3 and J is TRBJ1-1; D is unresolved. Deletions cut 5 bases from V and 2 bases from J, with 9 bases between. The CDR3 loop spans 13 amino acids. Germline assignment: CDR1 SGHTA and CDR2 FQGTGA. CDR3 region: CASSPNLNTEAFF. In DNA form, the CDR3 reads TGTGCCAGCAGCCCCAATCTAAACACTGAAGCTTTCTTT.

This chain links TRBV19 with TRBJ2-1; TRBD1 aligns across 10 bases. This CDR3 contains 18 residues. V was clipped by 6 bases and J by 7 bases; unmatched bases: 18. Germline V gene sequence: CDR1 LNHDA, CDR2 SQIVND (reference sequence). CDR3 sequence reads: CASSSLTLSRDRGNEQFF. The CDR3 nucleotides read TGTGCCAGTAGCTCACTTACGCTTTCTCGGGACAGGGGTAATGAGCAGTTCTTC.

V and J are TRBV28 and TRBJ2-7, with D perhaps matching TRBD1 (5 bases). Per the germline V gene, CDR1 is MDHEN and CDR2 is SYDVKM. V lost 6 bases, J lost 3 bases, and 18 bases lay in between. The CDR3 sequence is 15 residues long. CDR3 region: CASRHHPGLGYEQYF. CDR3 nucleotide sequence: TGTGCCAGCAGACATCATCCAGGGCTAGGCTACGAGCAGTACTTC.

The V gene is TRBV27, the J gene TRBJ2-7; 9 bases match TRBD2. The CDR3 is 15 residues long. V lost 2 bases to trimming and J lost 8 bases; unmatched junction nucleotides: 10. Germline CDR1 is MNHEY and CDR2 is SMNVEV (reference sequence). In DNA form, the CDR3 reads TGTGCCAGCAGTTTAAGGCGGGGGGGCCCCCTGAAGCAGTACTTC. Residues: CASSLRRGGPLKQYF.

The chain links TRBV30 to TRBJ1-5, with TRBD1 as a possible D gene (6 bases). With 0 bases removed from V and 0 bases from J, the gap between germline ends came to 15 bases. From germline, CDR1 is GTSNPN and CDR2 SVGIG (reference sequence). The CDR3 runs to 17 residues. CDR3 bases: TGTGCCTGGAGTGTTGGGGGCAGGGAGCCTAGCAATCAGCCCCAGCATTTT. Its protein product is CAWSVGGREPSNQPQHF.